This T cell receptor (beta chain) was profiled in a study of blood T cell repertoires in COVID-19. Measured with immunoSEQ multiplex PCR; TCRdb has only the in-frame clones, and not every one. The repertoire holds roughly 190,000 clones, about 83% seen once, with roughly 3.1% in the top ten. Exposed participants encountered a COVID-19 case during the 2 weeks preceding study entry. Per the germline V gene, CDR1 is SGHRS and CDR2 is YFSETQ. The V gene lost 0 bases and the J gene lost 3 bases, with 12 bases spanning the gap. The CDR3 runs 15 residues. The chain has TRBV5-1 and TRBJ1-2; D remains unclear. The TCR originated in a woman aged 30 to 39 who had been exposed to COVID-19. The sample was PBMCs or T cells enriched from blood (not recorded which). The CDR3 region is CASSLGESSYYGYTF. In DNA form, the CDR3 reads TGCGCCAGCAGCTTGGGGGAGAGTAGCTACTATGGCTACACCTTC.